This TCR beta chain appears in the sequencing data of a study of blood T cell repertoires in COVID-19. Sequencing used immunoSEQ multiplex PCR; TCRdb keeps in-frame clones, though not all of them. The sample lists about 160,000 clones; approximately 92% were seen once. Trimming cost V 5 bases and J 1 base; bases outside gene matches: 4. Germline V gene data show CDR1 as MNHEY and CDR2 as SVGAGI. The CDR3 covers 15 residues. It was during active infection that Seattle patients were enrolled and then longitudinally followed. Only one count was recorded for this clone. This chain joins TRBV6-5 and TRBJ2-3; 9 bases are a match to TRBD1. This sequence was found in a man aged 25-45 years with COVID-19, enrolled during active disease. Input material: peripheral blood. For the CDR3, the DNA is TGTGCCAGCAGTACGACAGGGGGTGGCACAGATACGCAGTATTTT. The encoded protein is CASSTTGGGTDTQYF.